This is a list of T cell receptor delta chains from one sample in a study of gamma-delta T cells after stem cell transplantation. TCRdb re-processed the RT-PCR reads via CATT. The profile shows about 1,600 delta-chain clones, more than 7% of them singletons. The sequencing input was gamma-delta T cells. These receptors were obtained from a human donor. It is not recorded whose cells these are; they may come from a transplant donor. Each CDR3 is given with its conserved first and last residue. The order of the fields is clone size, D gene, J gene, V gene, CDR3 DNA, CDR3 protein. D genes are given only for firm matches. Only part of the rows carry a size: once, few, many, or a class if the clone is expanded.

-	TRDD3	TRDJ2	TRDV1	TGTGCTCTTGGGGACCCGCTTCCCCCACGGGACTGGGGGATACGCCGTAAATCGGCACAACTCTTCTTT	CALGDPLPPRDWGIRRKSAQLFF
medium-sized	-	TRDJ1	TRDV2	TGTGCCTGTGGCAAGCTCCACCCAAAGCCGTACACCGATAAACTCATCTTT	CACGKLHPKPYTDKLIF
medium-sized	TRDD3	TRDJ1	TRDV2	TGTGCCTGTGACACCGTCCCCGTACTGGGGATCAACACCGATAAACTCATCTTT	CACDTVPVLGINTDKLIF
medium-sized	-	TRDJ1	TRDV2	TGTGCCTGTGACACCGTCGGGGATTTTGCTCCCCACACCGATAAACTCATCTTT	CACDTVGDFAPHTDKLIF
medium-sized	TRDD3	TRDJ3	TRDV2	TGTGCCTGTGACAGAGCGGAGGGATACGCGTCCTGGGACACCCGACAGATGTTTTTC	CACDRAEGYASWDTRQMFF
medium-sized	TRDD3	TRDJ1	TRDV2	TGTGCCTGTGACACCTTACTGCCCGCGAACACTGGGGGATACGCGGACCATAAACTCATCTTT	CACDTLLPANTGGYADHKLIF
large	TRDD3	TRDJ1	TRDV2	TGTGCCTGTGACACCCTGAGGGGGATACGCGAATCCGATAAACTCATCTTT	CACDTLRGIRESDKLIF
-	TRDD3	TRDJ1	TRDV2	TGTGCCTGTGACCACGTGGGTACTGGGGGATACACCGGGTTCGCCGATAAACTCATCTTT	CACDHVGTGGYTGFADKLIF
medium-sized	TRDD3	TRDJ1	TRDV2	TGTGCCTGTGACGACTTACTGGGGGATAAAAAGGACACCGATAAACTCATCTTT	CACDDLLGDKKDTDKLIF
large	-	TRDJ1	TRDV2	TGTGCCTGTGACGGGGTTGGGGGCGATAAACTCATCTTT	CACDGVGGDKLIF
-	TRDD3	TRDJ1	TRDV2	TGTGCCTGTGACCCCATGGGGGATACGGGCGATAAACTCATCTTT	CACDPMGDTGDKLIF
medium-sized	TRDD3	TRDJ1	TRDV2	TGTGCCTGTGACACGGTTTTCAGTACTGGGGGGCCAGACTACACCGATAAACTCATCTTT	CACDTVFSTGGPDYTDKLIF
medium-sized	-	TRDJ1	TRDV2	TGTGCCTGTGACCCGCTACGGACGGGGGGAATCACCGATAAACTCATCTTT	CACDPLRTGGITDKLIF
-	TRDD3	TRDJ1	TRDV2	TGTGCCTGTGACTCCGCGTCTGGGGGAGGGACCTACACCGATAAACTCATCTTT	CACDSASGGGTYTDKLIF